This note documents a single T cell receptor beta chain sequence. Its antigen is not identified. The data are from a study of T cell responses to AZD1222 COVID-19 vaccine. Study summary: Timing groups of about 4 and about 12 weeks for second doses were pooled.

Sequencing used immunoSEQ multiplex PCR; TCRdb keeps in-frame clones, though not all of them. This table has some 120,000 clones, about 90% appearing once. Study-level points and caveats: Among AZD1222 vaccinees, only 5 to 7 were seropositive at baseline. The donors showed a predominance of white British ancestry and of females, with possible underestimation of clonal diversity.

The CDR3 has 18 amino acids. Looked up from germline, CDR1 is KGHSH and CDR2 is LQKENI. V was trimmed by 3 bases and J by 3 bases, leaving 20 bases between them. The V call is TRBV18, the J call TRBJ2-2, with a weak D call TRBD1 (6 bases). Sequences were derived from peripheral blood, sampled on day 0 of AZD1222 vaccination. The sequence was obtained from an adult in good health. In DNA, the CDR3 is TGTGCCAGCTCACCCTATGAGAATCCAGGGGAATACACCGGGGAGCTGTTTTTT. This encodes CASSPYENPGEYTGELFF.